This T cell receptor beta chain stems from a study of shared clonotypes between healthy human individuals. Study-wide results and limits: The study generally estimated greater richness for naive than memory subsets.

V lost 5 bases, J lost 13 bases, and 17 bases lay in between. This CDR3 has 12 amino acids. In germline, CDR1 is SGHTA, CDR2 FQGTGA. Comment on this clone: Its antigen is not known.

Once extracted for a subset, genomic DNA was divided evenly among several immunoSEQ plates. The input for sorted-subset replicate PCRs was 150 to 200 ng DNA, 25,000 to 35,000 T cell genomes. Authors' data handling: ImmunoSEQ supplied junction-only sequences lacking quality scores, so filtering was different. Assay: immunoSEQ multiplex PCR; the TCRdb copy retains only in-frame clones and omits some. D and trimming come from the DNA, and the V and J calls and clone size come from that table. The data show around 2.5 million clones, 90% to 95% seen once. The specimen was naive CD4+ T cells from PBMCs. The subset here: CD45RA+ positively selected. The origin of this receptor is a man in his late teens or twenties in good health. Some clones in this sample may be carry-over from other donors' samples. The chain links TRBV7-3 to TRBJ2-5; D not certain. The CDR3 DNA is TGTGCCAGCAGCCCCACTTTCGGGTTGTTGTACTTC. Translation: CASSPTFGLLYF.